These T cell receptor beta chains were read from a single sample in a study of T cell changes during pregnancy in multiple sclerosis. Clones were read by immunoSEQ multiplex PCR, and TCRdb kept only the in-frame ones, dropping some. The table has tens of thousands of clones, 80% to 95% seen once; the top ten hold about 0.15%. The sequenced sample was CD4+ T cells from peripheral blood mononuclear cells, obtained after pregnancy. Receptors originate from a female donor in good health, enrolled as a control in a pregnancy study. Both conserved end residues are part of each CDR3. A D gene is named only where the DNA matches it firmly. For some rows the clone size is stated as once, few or many, or as a class when expanded; others skip it.

CDR3aa: CASSPSGTGVYSNQPQHF
CDR3nt: TGTGCCAGCTCCCCATCCGGGACAGGGGTATATAGCAATCAGCCCCAGCATTTT
abundance: .
v_gene: TRBV18
d_gene: TRBD1
j_gene: TRBJ1-5

CDR3aa: CASEPGENLGELFF
CDR3nt: TGCGCATCGGAGCCAGGGGAAAATCTCGGGGAGCTGTTTTTT
abundance: .
v_gene: TRBV5-1
d_gene: .
j_gene: TRBJ2-2

CDR3aa: CASSEEPEIYEQYF
CDR3nt: TGTGCCAGCAGTGAAGAGCCTGAGATCTACGAGCAGTACTTC
abundance: .
v_gene: TRBV2
d_gene: .
j_gene: TRBJ2-7

CDR3aa: CASSRGQAEETQYF
CDR3nt: TGTGCCAGCAGTCGTGGACAGGCTGAGGAGACCCAGTACTTC
abundance: .
v_gene: TRBV7-9
d_gene: TRBD1
j_gene: TRBJ2-5

CDR3aa: CASSYDGTGPGNGYTF
CDR3nt: TGTGCCAGCAGTTACGATGGGACAGGCCCCGGCAATGGCTACACCTTC
abundance: .
v_gene: TRBV6-5
d_gene: TRBD1
j_gene: TRBJ1-2

CDR3aa: CASSWSAGPNQPQHF
CDR3nt: TGTGCCAGCAGTTGGTCGGCGGGGCCCAATCAGCCCCAGCATTTT
abundance: .
v_gene: TRBV6-6
d_gene: .
j_gene: TRBJ1-5

CDR3aa: CASSQTSTGDYGYTF
CDR3nt: TGCGCCAGCAGCCAAACTAGCACAGGGGATTATGGCTACACCTTC
abundance: .
v_gene: TRBV4-1
d_gene: TRBD1
j_gene: TRBJ1-2

CDR3aa: CASSLANRGTGNTIYF
CDR3nt: TGTGCCAGTAGTCTTGCAAACAGGGGAACTGGAAACACCATATATTTT
abundance: .
v_gene: TRBV19
d_gene: TRBD1
j_gene: TRBJ1-3

CDR3aa: CAWAPGSNQPQHF
CDR3nt: TGTGCCTGGGCCCCAGGGAGCAATCAGCCCCAGCATTTT
abundance: .
v_gene: TRBV30
d_gene: .
j_gene: TRBJ1-5

CDR3aa: CASRGSGGLYGYTF
CDR3nt: TGTGCCAGCAGAGGATCAGGGGGCCTCTATGGCTACACCTTC
abundance: .
v_gene: TRBV5-4
d_gene: TRBD1
j_gene: TRBJ1-2

CDR3aa: CASSFSGGVDEQYF
CDR3nt: TGTGCCAGCAGCTTTTCAGGGGGCGTCGACGAGCAGTACTTC
abundance: .
v_gene: TRBV7-2
d_gene: TRBD1
j_gene: TRBJ2-7

CDR3aa: CASSLGDRVNNEQFF
CDR3nt: TGTGCCAGCAGCTTAGGCGACAGGGTAAACAATGAGCAGTTCTTC
abundance: .
v_gene: TRBV13
d_gene: TRBD1
j_gene: TRBJ2-1

CDR3aa: CASRPGQGSGNTIYF
CDR3nt: TGTGCCAGCAGACCTGGACAGGGCTCTGGAAACACCATATATTTT
abundance: .
v_gene: TRBV7-8
d_gene: TRBD1
j_gene: TRBJ1-3

CDR3aa: CASSLGQGSDTQYF
CDR3nt: TGTGCCAGCAGCTTGGGACAGGGGTCAGATACGCAGTATTTT
abundance: .
v_gene: TRBV7-9
d_gene: TRBD1
j_gene: TRBJ2-3

CDR3aa: CASSLAYRDTGELFF
CDR3nt: TGTGCCAGCAGCTTAGCTTACAGGGACACCGGGGAGCTGTTTTTT
abundance: .
v_gene: TRBV11-2
d_gene: .
j_gene: TRBJ2-2

CDR3aa: CASKYKQGLNTGELFF
CDR3nt: TGTGCCAGTAAATATAAGCAGGGCCTGAACACCGGGGAGCTGTTTTTT
abundance: .
v_gene: TRBV19
d_gene: .
j_gene: TRBJ2-2

CDR3aa: CASSPDRASSYEQYF
CDR3nt: TGTGCCAGCAGCCCGGACAGAGCAAGCTCCTACGAGCAGTACTTC
abundance: .
v_gene: TRBV7-6
d_gene: .
j_gene: TRBJ2-7

CDR3aa: CASSLGGGVVDTQYF
CDR3nt: TGTGCCAGCAGCTTAGGGGGAGGCGTAGTAGATACGCAGTATTTT
abundance: .
v_gene: TRBV7-2
d_gene: .
j_gene: TRBJ2-3

CDR3aa: CASSLRSDRWQNSPLHF
CDR3nt: TGTGCCAGCAGCCTACGCTCCGACAGGTGGCAAAATTCACCCCTCCACTTT
abundance: .
v_gene: TRBV7-2
d_gene: .
j_gene: TRBJ1-6

CDR3aa: CASSPPWTSGRGGFF
CDR3nt: TGTGCCAGCAGCCCACCGTGGACTAGCGGGCGGGGGGGGTTCTTC
abundance: .
v_gene: TRBV7-2
d_gene: TRBD2
j_gene: TRBJ2-1

CDR3aa: CASSPTSTGELFF
CDR3nt: TGTGCTAGCAGCCCTACCTCCACCGGGGAGCTGTTTTTT
abundance: .
v_gene: TRBV7-7
d_gene: .
j_gene: TRBJ2-2

CDR3aa: CASSSQNTIYF
CDR3nt: TGTGCCAGCAGTTCCCAAAACACCATATATTTT
abundance: .
v_gene: TRBV6-5
d_gene: .
j_gene: TRBJ1-3

CDR3aa: CASSRTGDYGYTF
CDR3nt: TGCGCCAGCAGCCGTACAGGGGACTATGGCTACACCTTC
abundance: .
v_gene: TRBV5-1
d_gene: TRBD1
j_gene: TRBJ1-2

CDR3aa: CASSPREGRAEQFF
CDR3nt: TGTGCCAGCAGCCCCAGGGAGGGAAGGGCTGAGCAGTTCTTC
abundance: once
v_gene: TRBV7-9
d_gene: TRBD2
j_gene: TRBJ2-1

CDR3aa: CASINRVGARGSAGELFF
CDR3nt: TGTGCCAGCATCAATCGTGTGGGGGCCAGGGGGTCGGCCGGGGAGCTGTTTTTT
abundance: .
v_gene: TRBV7-2
d_gene: TRBD1
j_gene: TRBJ2-2

CDR3aa: CASSRTGNSNQPQHF
CDR3nt: TGTGCCAGCAGCCGGACAGGGAATAGCAATCAGCCCCAGCATTTT
abundance: once
v_gene: TRBV5-8
d_gene: TRBD1
j_gene: TRBJ1-5

CDR3aa: CATQGEQRETQYF
CDR3nt: TGTGCCACTCAGGGCGAGCAACGGGAGACCCAGTACTTC
abundance: .
v_gene: TRBV7-2
d_gene: .
j_gene: TRBJ2-5

CDR3aa: CASSLGQGSEQYF
CDR3nt: TGTGCCAGCAGTTTGGGACAGGGTAGCGAGCAGTACTTC
abundance: .
v_gene: TRBV28
d_gene: TRBD1
j_gene: TRBJ2-7

CDR3aa: CASSFGPNYDRAGANVLTF
CDR3nt: TGTGCCAGCAGCTTCGGCCCAAACTACGACAGGGCTGGGGCCAACGTCCTGACTTTC
abundance: few
v_gene: TRBV5-4
d_gene: TRBD1
j_gene: TRBJ2-6

CDR3aa: CSVPGQGYTEAFF
CDR3nt: TGCAGCGTACCGGGACAGGGATACACTGAAGCTTTCTTT
abundance: once
v_gene: TRBV29-1
d_gene: TRBD1
j_gene: TRBJ1-1

CDR3aa: CASSSLEGWGSYEQYF
CDR3nt: TGTGCCAGCAGCTCCCTCGAGGGTTGGGGTTCCTACGAGCAGTACTTC
abundance: .
v_gene: TRBV7-9
d_gene: .
j_gene: TRBJ2-7

CDR3aa: CASSSPPGTQYF
CDR3nt: TGTGCCAGCAGTTCCCCACCGGGGACCCAGTACTTC
abundance: .
v_gene: TRBV27
d_gene: .
j_gene: TRBJ2-5

CDR3aa: CASSLGDRDSPLHF
CDR3nt: TGTGCCAGCAGCTTAGGGGACAGGGATTCACCCCTCCACTTT
abundance: .
v_gene: TRBV7-9
d_gene: TRBD1
j_gene: TRBJ1-6

CDR3aa: CASSLYTEAFF
CDR3nt: TGTGCCAGCAGTCTCTACACTGAAGCTTTCTTT
abundance: .
v_gene: TRBV7-9
d_gene: .
j_gene: TRBJ1-1

CDR3aa: CASSVGGPYEQYF
CDR3nt: TGTGCCAGCAGCGTCGGGGGGCCCTACGAGCAGTACTTC
abundance: .
v_gene: TRBV7-2
d_gene: .
j_gene: TRBJ2-7

CDR3aa: CASSGGHLNTEAFF
CDR3nt: TGTGCCAGCTCAGGGGGACACCTTAACACTGAAGCTTTCTTT
abundance: .
v_gene: TRBV18
d_gene: .
j_gene: TRBJ1-1

CDR3aa: CASSSGTGTEAFF
CDR3nt: TGTGCCAGCAGCTCGGGGACAGGAACTGAAGCTTTCTTT
abundance: .
v_gene: TRBV7-9
d_gene: TRBD1
j_gene: TRBJ1-1

CDR3aa: CASRDGRNSPLHF
CDR3nt: TGTGCCAGCAGGGACGGGAGGAATTCACCCCTCCACTTT
abundance: .
v_gene: TRBV7-2
d_gene: .
j_gene: TRBJ1-6

CDR3aa: CASSPGQFNTGELFF
CDR3nt: TGTGCCAGCAGCCCGGGACAGTTTAACACCGGGGAGCTGTTTTTT
abundance: .
v_gene: TRBV5-6
d_gene: TRBD1
j_gene: TRBJ2-2

CDR3aa: CASRDYLDEQYF
CDR3nt: TGTGCCAGTAGGGACTATTTAGACGAGCAGTACTTC
abundance: .
v_gene: TRBV19
d_gene: .
j_gene: TRBJ2-7

CDR3aa: CASSETGLGQPQHF
CDR3nt: TGTGCCAGCAGCGAGACAGGGCTGGGTCAGCCCCAGCATTTT
abundance: few
v_gene: TRBV7-9
d_gene: TRBD1
j_gene: TRBJ1-5

CDR3aa: CASSLGDRVAYGYTF
CDR3nt: TGTGCCAGCAGCTTAGGGGACAGGGTGGCCTATGGCTACACCTTC
abundance: .
v_gene: TRBV7-2
d_gene: TRBD1
j_gene: TRBJ1-2

CDR3aa: CASSILGGAQPQHF
CDR3nt: TGTGCCAGTAGTATTTTAGGGGGTGCTCAGCCCCAGCATTTT
abundance: .
v_gene: TRBV19
d_gene: .
j_gene: TRBJ1-5

CDR3aa: CATSRPNGVAKNIQYF
CDR3nt: TGTGCCACCAGCAGACCGAACGGGGTTGCCAAAAACATTCAGTACTTC
abundance: .
v_gene: TRBV15
d_gene: .
j_gene: TRBJ2-4

CDR3aa: CASSLRGDPYEQYF
CDR3nt: TGCGCCAGCAGCTTGCGGGGGGATCCCTACGAGCAGTACTTC
abundance: .
v_gene: TRBV5-1
d_gene: TRBD2
j_gene: TRBJ2-7

CDR3aa: CASRLQGQGNEKLFF
CDR3nt: TGTGCAAGTCGCTTACAGGGACAGGGGAATGAAAAACTGTTTTTT
abundance: .
v_gene: TRBV12-2
d_gene: .
j_gene: TRBJ1-4